Listed below are T cell receptor beta chains from one sample, sequenced in a study of blood T cell repertoires in COVID-19. Sequencing was performed with immunoSEQ multiplex PCR; in TCRdb, only in-frame clones are kept and a portion is missing. The table lists some 200,000 clones, about 88% of them singletons, with about 5% in the top ten. The sequenced material came from peripheral blood. Receptor source: a woman aged 40 to 49 with acute or convalescent COVID-19. Each CDR3 is given with its conserved first and last residue.

J: TRBJ1-1
V: TRBV11-2
CDR3: CASRRVQGAANTEAFF

J: TRBJ1-2
V: TRBV19
CDR3: CASSSPGKPLYGYTF

J: TRBJ1-4
V: TRBV7-9
CDR3: CASSRGTDATNEKLFF

J: TRBJ2-5
V: TRBV7-2
CDR3: CASSLVGTADFQETQYF

J: TRBJ2-1
V: TRBV29-1
CDR3: CSALLAGAPNEQFF

J: TRBJ1-2
V: TRBV6-5
CDR3: CASSYSTGKNGYTF

J: TRBJ1-1
V: TRBV5-1
CDR3: CASSQQGMVNTEAFF

J: TRBJ1-6
V: TRBV2
CDR3: CASRTTGTGRPFVPLHF

J: TRBJ2-3
V: TRBV7-9
CDR3: CASSFGDWLDTQYF

J: TRBJ1-2
V: TRBV24-1
CDR3: CATSDRGGYGYTF

J: TRBJ1-1
V: TRBV2
CDR3: CACEGATEAFF

J: TRBJ1-2
V: TRBV14
CDR3: CASIPRVRAGPVLNYGYTF

J: TRBJ1-1
V: TRBV24-1
CDR3: CATRPSRDRASNTEAFF

J: TRBJ1-2
V: TRBV6-5
CDR3: CASSQHLNYGYTF

J: TRBJ1-2
V: TRBV9
CDR3: CASSPQGSYGYTF

J: TRBJ1-3
V: TRBV11-2
CDR3: CASTPAGSGNTIYF

J: TRBJ2-3
V: TRBV5-1
CDR3: CASSLVQGSTDTQYF

J: TRBJ1-1
V: TRBV24-1
CDR3: CATRDRGNTEAFF

J: TRBJ2-1
V: TRBV11-2
CDR3: CASSRLMTDYNEQFF

J: TRBJ1-2
V: TRBV18
CDR3: CASSPDGVYGYTF

J: TRBJ1-1
V: TRBV5-4
CDR3: CASSLEQQNTEAFF

J: TRBJ1-5
V: TRBV6-5
CDR3: CASSYSQGSQPQHF

J: TRBJ2-6
V: TRBV11-2
CDR3: CASSLGQGYPGANVLTF

J: TRBJ2-2
V: TRBV9
CDR3: CASSVGIAGAYGELFF

J: TRBJ1-2
V: TRBV7-2
CDR3: CASSLARTGWGYTF

J: TRBJ1-2
V: TRBV30
CDR3: CAWSLRGREEYGYTF

J: TRBJ1-1
V: TRBV9
CDR3: CASSFLDRGDTEAFF

J: TRBJ1-6
V: TRBV7-2
CDR3: CASSLAAASSYNSPLHF

J: TRBJ1-2
V: TRBV27
CDR3: CASSPDRLTYGYTF

J: TRBJ1-3
V: TRBV15
CDR3: CATSRAHTRQGAAGNTIYF

J: TRBJ2-3
V: TRBV10-3
CDR3: CAISVGVGTDTQYF